The clone carrying this TCR beta chain was picked up many times. The CDR3 contains 13 residues. CDR1 is LGHDT and CDR2 is YNNKEL in the germline V gene (reference sequence). Trimming pared 2 bases from V and 7 bases from J, leaving 6 bases between. Amplified TCR beta CDR3 regions came from RNA transcripts. The TCR CDR3 first-round RT-PCR relied on the HTBI primer set. TCRdb re-derived calls from the multiplex PCR reads in MiXCR, one entry per CDR3 protein. Among roughly 420,000 distinct CDR3 sequences listed, roughly 15% were seen once. This record belongs to a study of T cells in Graves' hyperthyroidism and ophthalmopathy.

V usage is TRBV3-1 and J usage is TRBJ1-6; tentative D call: TRBD1 (5 bases). This sequence was found in a woman aged 18-29 years with Graves' hyperthyroidism. The sample consisted of blood. CDR3 in DNA: TGTGCCAGCAGCCAACAGGGAAATTCACCCCTCCACTTT. As protein: CASSQQGNSPLHF.